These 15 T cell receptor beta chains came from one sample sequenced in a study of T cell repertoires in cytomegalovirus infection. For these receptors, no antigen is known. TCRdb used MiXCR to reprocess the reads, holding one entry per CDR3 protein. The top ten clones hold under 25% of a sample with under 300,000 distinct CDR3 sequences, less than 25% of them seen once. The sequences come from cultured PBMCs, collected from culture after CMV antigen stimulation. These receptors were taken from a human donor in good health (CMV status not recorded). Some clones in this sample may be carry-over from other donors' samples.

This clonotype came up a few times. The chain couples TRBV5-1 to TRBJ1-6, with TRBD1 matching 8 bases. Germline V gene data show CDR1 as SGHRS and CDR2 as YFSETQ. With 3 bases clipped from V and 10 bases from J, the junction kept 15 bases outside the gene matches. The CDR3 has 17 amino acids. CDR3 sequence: CASSWDANEQGGSPLHF. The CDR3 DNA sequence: TGCGCCAGCAGCTGGGACGCAAACGAACAGGGGGGGTCACCCCTCCACTTT.

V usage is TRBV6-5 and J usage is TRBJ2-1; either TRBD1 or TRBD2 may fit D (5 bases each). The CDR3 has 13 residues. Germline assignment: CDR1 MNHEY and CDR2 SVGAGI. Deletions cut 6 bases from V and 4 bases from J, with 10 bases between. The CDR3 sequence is CASRGDGYNEQFF. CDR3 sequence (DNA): TGTGCCAGCAGGGGGGACGGGTACAATGAGCAGTTCTTC.

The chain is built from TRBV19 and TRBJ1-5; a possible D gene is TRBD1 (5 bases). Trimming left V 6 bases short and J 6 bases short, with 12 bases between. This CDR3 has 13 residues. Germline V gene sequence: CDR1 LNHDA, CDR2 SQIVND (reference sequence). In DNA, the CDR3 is TGTGCCAGTAGCGCCGGGGGGACTCAGCCCCAGCATTTT. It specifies CASSAGGTQPQHF.

CDR3 sequence: CATSGGSAGELFF. The CDR3 bases are TGTGCCACCAGTGGGGGTAGTGCCGGGGAGCTGTTTTTT. The genes are TRBV24-1 and TRBJ2-2; D is uncertain. The germline V gene has CDR1 KGHDR and CDR2 SFDVKD. The CDR3 runs to 13 residues. V shed 5 bases and J shed 6 bases, with 9 bases lying between them.

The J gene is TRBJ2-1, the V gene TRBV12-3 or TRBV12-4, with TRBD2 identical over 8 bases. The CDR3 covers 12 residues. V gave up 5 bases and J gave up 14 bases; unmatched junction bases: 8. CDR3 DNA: TGTGCCAGCAGTGGGAGCGGGAGAAAGGAGTTCTTC. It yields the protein CASSGSGRKEFF.

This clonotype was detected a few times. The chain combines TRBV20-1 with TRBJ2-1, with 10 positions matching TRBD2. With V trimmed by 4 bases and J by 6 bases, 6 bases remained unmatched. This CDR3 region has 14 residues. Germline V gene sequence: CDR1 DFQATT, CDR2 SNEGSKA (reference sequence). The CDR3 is CSAKGTSAGNEQFF. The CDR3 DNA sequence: TGCAGTGCTAAAGGGACTAGCGCCGGCAATGAGCAGTTCTTC.

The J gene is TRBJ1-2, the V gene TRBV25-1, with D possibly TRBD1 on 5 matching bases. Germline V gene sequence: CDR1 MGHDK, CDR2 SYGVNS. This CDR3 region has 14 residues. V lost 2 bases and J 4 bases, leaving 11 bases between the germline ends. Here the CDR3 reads CASSEGGTFYGYTF. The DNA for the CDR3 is TGTGCCAGCAGTGAAGGGGGAACTTTCTATGGCTACACCTTC.

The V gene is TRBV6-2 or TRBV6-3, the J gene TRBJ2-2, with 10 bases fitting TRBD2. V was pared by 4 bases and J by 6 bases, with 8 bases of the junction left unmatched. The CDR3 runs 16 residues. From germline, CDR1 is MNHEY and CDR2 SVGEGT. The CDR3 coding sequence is TGTGCCAGCAGTTTCCCTCTAGCGGGAGAGTCCGGGGAGCTGTTTTTT. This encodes CASSFPLAGESGELFF.

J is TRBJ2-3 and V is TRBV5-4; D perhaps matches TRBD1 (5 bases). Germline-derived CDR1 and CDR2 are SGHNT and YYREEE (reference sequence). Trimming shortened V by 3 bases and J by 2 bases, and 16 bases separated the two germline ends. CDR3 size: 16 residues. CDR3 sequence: CASSSPGLWVTDTQYF. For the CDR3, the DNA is TGTGCCAGCAGCTCACCAGGGCTATGGGTCACAGATACGCAGTATTTT. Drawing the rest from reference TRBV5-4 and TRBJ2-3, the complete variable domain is ETGVTQSPTHLIKTRGQQVTLRCSSQSGHNTVSWYQQALGQGPQFIFQYYREEENGRGNFPPRFSGLQFPNYSSELNVNALELDDSALYLCASSSPGLWVTDTQYFGPGTRLTVL.

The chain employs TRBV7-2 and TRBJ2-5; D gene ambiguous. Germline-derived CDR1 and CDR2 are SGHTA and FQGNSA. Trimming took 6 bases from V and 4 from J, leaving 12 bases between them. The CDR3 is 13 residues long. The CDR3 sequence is CASSSRVRETQYF. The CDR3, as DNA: TGTGCCAGCAGTTCTCGAGTTCGAGAGACCCAGTACTTC.

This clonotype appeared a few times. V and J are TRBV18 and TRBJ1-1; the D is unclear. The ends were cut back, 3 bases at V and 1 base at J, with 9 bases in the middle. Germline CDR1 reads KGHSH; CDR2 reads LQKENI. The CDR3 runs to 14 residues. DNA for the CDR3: TGTGCCAGCTCACCGGACCTATCGAACACTGAAGCTTTCTTT. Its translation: CASSPDLSNTEAFF.

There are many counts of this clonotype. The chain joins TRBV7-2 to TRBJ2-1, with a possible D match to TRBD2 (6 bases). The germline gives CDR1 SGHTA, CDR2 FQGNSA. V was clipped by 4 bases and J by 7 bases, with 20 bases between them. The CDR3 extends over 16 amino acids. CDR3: CASSSPGTGGQNEQFF. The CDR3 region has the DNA TGTGCCAGCAGCTCCCCGGGCACCGGGGGTCAGAATGAGCAGTTCTTC.

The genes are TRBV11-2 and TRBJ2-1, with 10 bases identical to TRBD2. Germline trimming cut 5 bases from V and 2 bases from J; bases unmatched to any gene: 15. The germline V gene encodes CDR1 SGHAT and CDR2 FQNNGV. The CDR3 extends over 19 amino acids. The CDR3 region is CASSPPWGKTSGPYNEQFF. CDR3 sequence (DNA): TGTGCCAGCAGCCCCCCTTGGGGGAAGACTAGCGGGCCCTACAATGAGCAGTTCTTC. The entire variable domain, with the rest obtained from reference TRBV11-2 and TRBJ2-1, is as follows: EAGVAQSPRYKIIEKRQSVAFWCNPISGHATLYWYQQILGQGPKLLIQFQNNGVVDDSQLPKDRFSAERLKGVDSTLKIQPAKLEDSAVYLCASSPPWGKTSGPYNEQFFGPGTRLTVL.

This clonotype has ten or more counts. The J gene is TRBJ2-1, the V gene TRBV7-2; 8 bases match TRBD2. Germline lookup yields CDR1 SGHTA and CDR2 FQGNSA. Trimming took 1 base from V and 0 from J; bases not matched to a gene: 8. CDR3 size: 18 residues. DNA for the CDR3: TGTGCCAGCAGCTTAGTTTTGCTTAGCGGGGTCTCCTACAATGAGCAGTTCTTC. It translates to CASSLVLLSGVSYNEQFF.

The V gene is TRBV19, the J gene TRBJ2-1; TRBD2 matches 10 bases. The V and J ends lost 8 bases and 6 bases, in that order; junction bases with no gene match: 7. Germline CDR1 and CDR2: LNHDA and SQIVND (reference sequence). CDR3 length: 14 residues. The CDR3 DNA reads TGTGCCAGTGAGCGGACTAGCGGAGCCAATGAGCAGTTCTTC. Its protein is CASERTSGANEQFF.